What follows describes a single T cell receptor (beta chain). Antigen: not known. This record comes from a study of T-cell memory formation after mild COVID-19. Study-wide context: There were largely donor-specific TCR clusters.

The CDR3 extends over 15 amino acids. Germline V gene data show CDR1 as MNHEY and CDR2 as SVGAGI. Trimming cost V 0 bases and J 3 bases, with 11 bases left between them. Findings and caveats of the study: Memory sampled before infection contained some responding clones, suggesting cross-reactive memory joined. Of the contracting clones, CD4+ ones lay mainly in CM and EM, and CD8+ ones in EMRA.

cDNA libraries for TCR alpha and TCR beta, carrying sample barcodes and UMIs, came from 5'RACE with constant-segment primers. Each CDR3 protein gets one entry after TCRdb re-called the 5' RACE reads with MiXCR. The sample lists hundreds of thousands of distinct CDR3 sequences; around 13% were seen once. This receptor was taken from a man aged 18-30 years who had mild COVID-19 (a few samples of this study predate the infection). Cell type and time point are not known. The chain couples TRBV6-5 to TRBJ2-5, with unresolved D. The sample was PBMCs or a T cell subset sorted from them (not recorded which). The CDR3 DNA reads as TGTGCCAGCAGTTACTCGGACGCCCGAGAAGAGACCCAGTACTTC. Amino acids: CASSYSDAREETQYF.